This record looks at one T cell receptor (beta chain) sequence and its context. Which antigen it targets is not known. There are no base qualities to consult, and no much larger clone falls within one base. These data belong to a study of shared clonotypes between healthy human individuals (dated by TCRdb to 2020 to 2022). Background on the whole study: Three men and a couple of women, aged 18 to 49 years, made up the cohort. To increase sequencing depth and limit assay-specific biases, TCR repertoire library preparation and sequencing were carried out by different laboratories using diverse techniques. Each donor's leukapheresis produced roughly between about 0.9 and 9.5 billion PBMCs. Blood TCR repertoires of a handful of healthy adults were deeply sequenced to estimate repertoire size and the extent of clonotype sharing between individuals. Overall study results and their limits: Pairwise subsampling indicated that sequencing depth was expected to affect the degree of clonotype sharing among donors. Sampling was restricted to blood, and TCR repertoires in tissues likely differ from the TCR repertoires found in blood. Because the study included a small number of donors, the genetic and exposure-history diversity represented was limited.

TCR CDR3 regions were amplified from genomic DNA by multiplex PCR using the deep immunoSEQ assay. Genomic DNA extracted from each cell subset was distributed evenly over all wells of several immunoSEQ 96-well plates, and each plate served as one replicate. Each replicate PCR for unsorted PBMC received roughly 300 ng genomic DNA, equal to 30,000 to 35,000 T cell genomes. Unsorted PBMC genomic DNA was sequenced across ten immunoSEQ deep assay plates. Purified libraries were measured with a Qubit 3.0 fluorometer, size-checked on a Bioanalyzer 2100, and measured again with the KAPA Library Quantification kit. Every immunoSEQ 96-well plate was sequenced on a separate single-read 150-cycle Illumina NextSeq 550 flow cell. As for the original processing: The immunoSEQ output contained only junctional sequences without quality scores, so filtering could not match that applied to full-length reads. Sequences were annotated with PyIR, a Python wrapper for IgBLAST v1.9, using IMGT germline references to assign V/J genes and CDR3. Reads were filtered out if the reads had weak V/J assignments (E-value above 1e-6), no CDR3, stop codons, out-of-frame junctions, or ambiguous translated residues. V3J clonotypes were defined by identical inferred V gene, J gene, and CDR3 amino acid sequence. Percentage overlap between repertoires was calculated by dividing the number of shared unique clonotypes by the size of the smaller repertoire. RTK rarefaction, the Chao1 estimator, and Recon v2.1 estimates of unobserved clonotypes were used to assess repertoire richness. In TCRdb, the immuneACCESS table is reduced to in-frame sequences with V and J assigned. These tables do not hold every clone; where another copy was compared, an unresolved V gene accounts for under half, and the others remain unexplained. The DNA was the basis for D and trimming; V, J and clone size are from that table. This sample holds around 530,000 clones; around 77% were observed only once. 12% of the sample belongs to the ten largest clones.

Healthy HIV-negative adults with no recently reported acute infections or vaccinations were included as donors. Every donor was a Caucasian adult living in Nashville, Tennessee, USA. For unsorted samples, approximately 89 million PBMCs were counted, and genomic DNA was extracted using the QIAamp DNA Blood Mini kit. After blood collection by leukapheresis, PBMCs were isolated using Ficoll-Histopaque density gradient centrifugation and then cryopreserved in the vapor phase of liquid nitrogen. The source material was PBMCs. The clonotype comes from a middle-aged woman in good health. Some clones in this sample may be carry-over from other donors' samples.

The bases read TGCGCCAGCAGTAGCGGGAGAGAACGCGAGCAGTACTTC. It codes for CASSSGREREQYF. The sequence joins TRBV5-1 to TRBJ2-7, and 9 bases in between align with TRBD2. Compared with germline, V lacks 5 bases and J lacks 6 bases; bases without a gene match: 6. CDR1 and CDR2, looked up from the germline V gene, are SGHRS and YFSETQ. The cysteine opens and the phenylalanine closes a CDR3 of 13 amino acids. Here the CDR3 DNA is all that survives: 39 bases in frame from base 1.